The clone carrying this T cell receptor (beta chain) came up once. Its antigen remains unidentified. The sample comes from a study of CD8+ T cells in alopecia areata. Treatment specified: oral pan-JAK inhibitor, 5-10 mg twice daily. Whole-study results and caveats: Scalp sample data also include resident alphabeta T cells from normal skin.

Following RNA extraction, reverse transcription yielded cDNA that acted as the sequencing template. Some clones are missing from TCRdb's copy, which holds only in-frame ones; the method was immunoSEQ multiplex PCR. Of approximately 65,000 clones listed, around 45% are singletons. The sequence was collected from a human donor with alopecia areata. Specimen: CD8+ T cells sorted from blood, collected at roughly week 36, from a patient treated with tofacitinib.

The DNA of the CDR3 is TGCAGCGTTGAAAATCCCGCAGGGGGTTATAACTATGGCTACACCTTC. This translates into CSVENPAGGYNYGYTF. J is TRBJ1-2 and V is TRBV29-1, with 7 bases identical to TRBD1. This CDR3 is 16 amino acids long. Germline V gives CDR1 SQVTM, CDR2 ANQGSEA. V dropped 2 bases and J dropped 1; count of bases not matched to a gene: 10.